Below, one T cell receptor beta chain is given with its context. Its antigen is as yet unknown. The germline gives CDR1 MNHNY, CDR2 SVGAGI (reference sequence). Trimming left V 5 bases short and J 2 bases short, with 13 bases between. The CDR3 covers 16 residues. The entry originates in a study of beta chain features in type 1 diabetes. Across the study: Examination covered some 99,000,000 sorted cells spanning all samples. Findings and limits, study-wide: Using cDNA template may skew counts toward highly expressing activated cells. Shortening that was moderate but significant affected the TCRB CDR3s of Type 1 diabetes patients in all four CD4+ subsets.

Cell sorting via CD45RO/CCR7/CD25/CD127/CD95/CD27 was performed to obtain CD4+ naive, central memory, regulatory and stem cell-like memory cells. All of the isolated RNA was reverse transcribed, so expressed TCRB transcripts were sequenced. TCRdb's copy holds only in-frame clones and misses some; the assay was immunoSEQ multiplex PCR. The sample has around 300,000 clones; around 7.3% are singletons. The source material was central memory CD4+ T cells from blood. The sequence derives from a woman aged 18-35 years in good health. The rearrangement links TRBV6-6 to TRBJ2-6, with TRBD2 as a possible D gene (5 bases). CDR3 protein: CASSHPGRAGANVLTF. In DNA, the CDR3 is TGTGCCAGCAGTCATCCCGGGCGGGCTGGGGCCAACGTCCTGACTTTC.